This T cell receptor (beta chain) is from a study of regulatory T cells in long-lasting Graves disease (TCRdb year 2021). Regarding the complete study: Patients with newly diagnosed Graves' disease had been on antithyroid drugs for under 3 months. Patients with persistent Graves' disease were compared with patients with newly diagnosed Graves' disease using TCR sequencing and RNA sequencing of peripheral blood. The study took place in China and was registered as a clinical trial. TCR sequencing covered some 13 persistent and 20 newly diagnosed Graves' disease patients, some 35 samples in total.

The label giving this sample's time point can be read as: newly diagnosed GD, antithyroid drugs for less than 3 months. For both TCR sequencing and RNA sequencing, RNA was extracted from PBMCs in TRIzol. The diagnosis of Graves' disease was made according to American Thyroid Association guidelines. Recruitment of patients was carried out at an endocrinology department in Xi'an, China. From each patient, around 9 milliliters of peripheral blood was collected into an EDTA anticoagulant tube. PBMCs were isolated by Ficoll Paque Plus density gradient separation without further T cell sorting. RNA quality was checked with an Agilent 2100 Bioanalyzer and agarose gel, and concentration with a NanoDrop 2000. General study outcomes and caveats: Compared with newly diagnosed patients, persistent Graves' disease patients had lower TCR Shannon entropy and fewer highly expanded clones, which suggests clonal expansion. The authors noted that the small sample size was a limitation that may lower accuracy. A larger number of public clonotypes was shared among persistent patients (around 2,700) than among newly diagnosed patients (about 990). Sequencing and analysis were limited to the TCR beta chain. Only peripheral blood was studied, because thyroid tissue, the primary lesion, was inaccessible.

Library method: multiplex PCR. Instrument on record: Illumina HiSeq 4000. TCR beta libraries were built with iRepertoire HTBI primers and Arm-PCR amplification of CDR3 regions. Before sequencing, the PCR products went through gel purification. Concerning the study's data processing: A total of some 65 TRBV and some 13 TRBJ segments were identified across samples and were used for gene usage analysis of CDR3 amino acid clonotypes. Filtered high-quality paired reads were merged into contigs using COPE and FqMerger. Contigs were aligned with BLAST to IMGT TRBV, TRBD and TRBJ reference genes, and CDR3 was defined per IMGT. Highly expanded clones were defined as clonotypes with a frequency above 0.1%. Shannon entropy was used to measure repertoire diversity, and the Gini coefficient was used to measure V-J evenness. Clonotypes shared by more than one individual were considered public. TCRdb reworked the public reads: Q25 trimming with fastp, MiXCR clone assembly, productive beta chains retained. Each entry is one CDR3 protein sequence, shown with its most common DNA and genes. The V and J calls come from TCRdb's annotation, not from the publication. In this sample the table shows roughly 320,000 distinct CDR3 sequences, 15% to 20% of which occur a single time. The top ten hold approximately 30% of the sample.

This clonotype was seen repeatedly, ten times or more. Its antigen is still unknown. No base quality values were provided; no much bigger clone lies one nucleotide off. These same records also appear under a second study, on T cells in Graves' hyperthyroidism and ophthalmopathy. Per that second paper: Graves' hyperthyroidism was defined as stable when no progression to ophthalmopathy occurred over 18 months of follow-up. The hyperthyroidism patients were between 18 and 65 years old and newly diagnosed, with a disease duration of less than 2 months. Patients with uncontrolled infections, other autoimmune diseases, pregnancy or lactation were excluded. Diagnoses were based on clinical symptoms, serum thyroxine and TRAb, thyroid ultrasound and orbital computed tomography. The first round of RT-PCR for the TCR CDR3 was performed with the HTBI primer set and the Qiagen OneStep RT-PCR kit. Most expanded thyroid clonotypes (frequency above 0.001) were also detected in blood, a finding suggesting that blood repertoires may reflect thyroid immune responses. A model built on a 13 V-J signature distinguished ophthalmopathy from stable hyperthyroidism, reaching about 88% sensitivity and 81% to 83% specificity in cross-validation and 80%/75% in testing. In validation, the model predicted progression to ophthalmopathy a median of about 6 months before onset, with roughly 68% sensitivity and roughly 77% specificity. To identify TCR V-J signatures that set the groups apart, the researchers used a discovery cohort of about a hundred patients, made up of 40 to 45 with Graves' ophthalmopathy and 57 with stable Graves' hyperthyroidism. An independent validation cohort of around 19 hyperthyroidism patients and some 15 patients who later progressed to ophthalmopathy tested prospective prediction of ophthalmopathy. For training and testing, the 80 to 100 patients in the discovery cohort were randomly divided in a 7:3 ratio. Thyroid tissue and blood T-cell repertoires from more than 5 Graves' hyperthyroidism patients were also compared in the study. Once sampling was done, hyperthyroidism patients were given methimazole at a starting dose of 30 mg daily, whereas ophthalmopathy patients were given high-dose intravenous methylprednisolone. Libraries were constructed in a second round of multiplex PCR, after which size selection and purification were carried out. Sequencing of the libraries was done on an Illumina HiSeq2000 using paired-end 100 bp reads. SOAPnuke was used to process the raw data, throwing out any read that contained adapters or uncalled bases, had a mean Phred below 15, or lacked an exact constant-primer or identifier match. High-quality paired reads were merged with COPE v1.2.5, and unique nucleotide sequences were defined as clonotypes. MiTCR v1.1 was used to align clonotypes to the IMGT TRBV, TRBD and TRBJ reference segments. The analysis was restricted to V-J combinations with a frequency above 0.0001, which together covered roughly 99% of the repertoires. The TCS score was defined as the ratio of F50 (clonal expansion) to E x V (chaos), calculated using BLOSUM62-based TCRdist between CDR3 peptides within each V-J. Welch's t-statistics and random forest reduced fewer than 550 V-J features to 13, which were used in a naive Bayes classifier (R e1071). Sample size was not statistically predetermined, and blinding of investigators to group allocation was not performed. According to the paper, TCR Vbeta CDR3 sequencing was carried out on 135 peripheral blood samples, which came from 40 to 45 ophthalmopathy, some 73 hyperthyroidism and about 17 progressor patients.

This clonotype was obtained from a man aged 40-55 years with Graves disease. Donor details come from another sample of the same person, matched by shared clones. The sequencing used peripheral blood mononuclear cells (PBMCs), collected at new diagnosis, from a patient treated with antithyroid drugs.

The CDR3 corresponds to CSARPSTGHLNQPQHF. The nucleotide sequence is TGCAGTGCTAGACCTTCGACAGGACACCTCAATCAGCCCCAGCATTTT. This chain joins TRBV20-1 to TRBJ1-5, and perhaps TRBD1 as D gene, on 6 matching bases. Trimming takes 2 bases from V and 3 bases from J, and the germline ends sit 17 bases apart. CDR3 length: 16 amino acids, cysteine to phenylalanine. The only DNA kept is the CDR3, 48 bases in frame from the first base. CDR1 and CDR2, per the germline V gene (reference sequence), are DFQATT and SNEGSKA.